Reported below is one TCR beta chain. What it recognizes is unknown. The library attached unique molecular identifiers to individual cDNA molecules. TCRdb reanalysed the RACE reads using MiXCR and keeps one entry per CDR3 protein. The sample records approximately 370,000 distinct CDR3 sequences, around 5.5% being singletons. The sample originates from a study of human T cells and chemical hapten exposure. Study at large: Small discrepancies in pooled library volume mainly accounted for the varying TCR yields per sample.

Study-wide results and caveats: Sensitizing to DPC left TCRs with a frequency above 1 in 1000 unaltered. The donors suffered from alopecia, so their immune response may not match that of healthy people.

The time point: pre-sensitization, week 0. Treatment specified: therapeutic diphenylcyclopropenone sensitization with weekly scalp DPC. Germline V gene data show CDR1 as KGHSH and CDR2 as LQKENI. This CDR3 region has 12 residues. Trimming cost V 1 base and J 14 bases, with 9 bases left between them. Material: whole blood, obtained in connection with sensitization to the hapten diphenylcyclopropenone (DPC). The origin of this receptor is a young woman with alopecia areata. Some clones in this sample may be carry-over from other donors' samples. The chain joins TRBV18 to TRBJ1-6, with no clear D. The CDR3 DNA reads as TGTGCCAGCTCACCACGGGGAGAGTCCCTCCACTTT. Encoded protein: CASSPRGESLHF.